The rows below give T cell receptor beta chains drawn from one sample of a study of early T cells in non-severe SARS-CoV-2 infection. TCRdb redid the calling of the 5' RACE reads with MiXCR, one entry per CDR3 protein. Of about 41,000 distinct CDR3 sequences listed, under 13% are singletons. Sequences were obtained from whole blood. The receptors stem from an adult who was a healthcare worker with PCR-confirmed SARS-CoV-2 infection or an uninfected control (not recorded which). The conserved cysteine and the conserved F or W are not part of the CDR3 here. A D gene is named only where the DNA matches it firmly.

SASSSERPQY | TRBJ2-5 | - | TRBV20-1
ASSFGGDVNEQF | TRBJ2-1 | - | TRBV11-2
ASSQDYRGVQTDTQY | TRBJ2-3 | - | TRBV3-1
ASSAQDTYEQY | TRBJ2-7 | - | TRBV9
ASSSGWADTQY | TRBJ2-3 | - | TRBV12-3/TRBV12-4
ASSIGQTYGYT | TRBJ1-2 | - | TRBV19
ASSGRSYEQY | TRBJ2-7 | - | TRBV9
ASSLRQGADTQY | TRBJ2-3 | TRBD1 | TRBV5-1
SARADANTGELF | TRBJ2-2 | - | TRBV29-1
ASRQLGSGELF | TRBJ2-2 | - | TRBV7-3
AWIEGGVGETQY | TRBJ2-5 | TRBD1 | TRBV30
ASSLVGQGF | TRBJ2-1 | - | TRBV11-2
AIFGGFNEQF | TRBJ2-1 | - | TRBV10-3
ASSKIEEEY | TRBJ1-3 | - | TRBV21-1
ASSPGRDSGKLF | TRBJ1-4 | TRBD1 | TRBV7-9
ASRLTGLAGVLPTYEQY | TRBJ2-7 | TRBD2 | TRBV27
ASSPSRGINTDTQY | TRBJ2-3 | - | TRBV7-7
ASNPLGVAGDTQY | TRBJ2-3 | - | TRBV19
ASSLNIPRTPNEKLF | TRBJ1-4 | - | TRBV27
ASSFGGDEQF | TRBJ2-1 | - | TRBV7-9
ASSLDLSQDTQY | TRBJ2-3 | - | TRBV7-6
SALIKGVNTGELF | TRBJ2-2 | - | TRBV20-1
ASSSFVGGDDEQF | TRBJ2-1 | - | TRBV18
ASSLSPLSSGGNNEQF | TRBJ2-1 | TRBD2 | TRBV7-2
SAYRQANTEAF | TRBJ1-1 | - | TRBV20-1